These 17 T cell receptor beta chains share one sample of origin, sequenced in a study of blood T cell repertoires in COVID-19. Some clones are missing from TCRdb's copy, which holds only in-frame ones; the method was immunoSEQ multiplex PCR. Altogether under 150,000 clones are present, about 82% being singletons, with the ten largest covering roughly 2.9%. Sequenced input: peripheral blood. The receptors derive from a middle-aged woman with active or convalescent COVID-19.

V gene TRBV19 combines with J gene TRBJ2-2; 8 bases map to TRBD1. From germline, CDR1 is LNHDA and CDR2 SQIVND (reference sequence). V lost 5 bases, J lost 6 bases, and 8 bases stayed unmatched. The CDR3 sequence is 15 residues long. The CDR3 loop is CASSPFDRGAGELFF. In DNA, the CDR3 is TGTGCCAGTAGTCCCTTCGACAGGGGAGCCGGGGAGCTGTTTTTT.

V usage is TRBV5-8 and J usage is TRBJ1-5; a possible D gene is TRBD1 (5 bases). The CDR3 extends over 12 amino acids. Germline values: CDR1 SGHTS, CDR2 YDEGEE. V dropped 8 bases and J dropped 7 bases, with 13 bases sitting between them. The CDR3 region is CARGGGWQPQHF. The CDR3 DNA follows: TGTGCCAGGGGGGGAGGGTGGCAGCCCCAGCATTTT.

The chain employs TRBV27 and TRBJ1-6; maybe TRBD1 (5 bases). Per germline, CDR1 MNHEY and CDR2 SMNVEV (reference sequence). Trimming took off 6 bases at V and 0 bases at J, with 18 bases between the two ends. CDR3 length: 18 amino acids. The CDR3: CASSPSDRYSSYNSPLHF. The CDR3 DNA reads TGTGCCAGCAGCCCCTCTGACAGATATAGCTCCTATAATTCACCCCTCCACTTT.

The J gene is TRBJ2-1, the V gene TRBV15; 7 bases line up with TRBD1. V lost 0 bases and J lost 10; bases outside the gene matches: 12. Germline lookup yields CDR1 LNHNV and CDR2 YYDKDF (reference sequence). The CDR3 spans 16 residues. CDR3 region: CATSRDPLQGEREQFF. CDR3 nucleotides: TGTGCCACCAGCAGAGATCCCCTGCAGGGGGAGAGGGAGCAGTTCTTC. The variable domain in full, completed from reference TRBV15 and TRBJ2-1, reads DAMVIQNPRYQVTQFGKPVTLSCSQTLNHNVMYWYQQKSSQAPKLLFHYYDKDFNNEADTPDNFQSRRPNTSFCFLDIRSPGLGDTAMYLCATSRDPLQGEREQFFGPGTRLTVL.

The chain uses TRBV27 and TRBJ1-3; 7 bases are shared with TRBD1. This CDR3 has 16 residues. The germline CDR1 and CDR2 sequences are MNHEY and SMNVEV (reference sequence). J lost 4 bases, V lost 6 bases, and 12 bases had no gene match. The CDR3 spells CASSPRQGLKGNTIYF. The DNA for the CDR3 is TGTGCCAGCAGCCCGCGACAGGGTTTGAAAGGAAACACCATATATTTT.

This chain uses TRBV7-2 with TRBJ2-3, with 7 bases identical to TRBD1. From germline, CDR1 is SGHTA and CDR2 FQGNSA. V lost 6 bases to trimming and J lost 2 bases; unmatched junction nucleotides: 5. There are 14 residues in the CDR3. The CDR3 sequence is CASRKGQYTDTQYF. Written as DNA, the CDR3 is TGTGCCAGCAGAAAGGGACAGTACACAGATACGCAGTATTTT.

The J gene is TRBJ2-3, the V gene TRBV27; D is perhaps TRBD2 (5 bases). This CDR3 is 15 amino acids long. The ends were cut back, 5 bases at V and 2 bases at J, with 14 bases in the middle. The germline gives CDR1 MNHEY, CDR2 SMNVEV (reference sequence). CDR3 nucleotide sequence: TGTGCCAGCAGTGGTCCAGCGGCTACCACAGATACGCAGTATTTT. Translated, it gives CASSGPAATTDTQYF.

This clone was observed once. The chain couples TRBV19 to TRBJ2-7; D is uncertain. Germline V gene sequence: CDR1 LNHDA, CDR2 SQIVND (reference sequence). CDR3 length equals 15 residues. The ends were cut back, 2 bases at V and 0 bases at J, with 11 bases in the middle. CDR3 residues: CASSIYPSPSYEQYF. CDR3 nucleotides: TGTGCCAGTAGTATATACCCCAGTCCCTCCTACGAGCAGTACTTC.

A single count supports this clone. The rearrangement uses TRBV5-1 and TRBJ2-5; a possible D gene is TRBD1 (5 bases). The CDR3 is made up of 17 amino acids. CDR1 and CDR2 (germline): SGHRS, YFSETQ. Trimming cost V 0 bases and J 1 base, with 16 bases left between them. The CDR3 DNA follows: TGCGCCAGCAGCTTGGCCGTGGCAGGGAAATCCCAAGAGACCCAGTACTTC. This translates into CASSLAVAGKSQETQYF.

V is TRBV27 and J is TRBJ2-1; a possible D gene is TRBD1 (5 bases). V lost 4 bases to trimming and J lost 7 bases, with 14 bases between them. Germline V gene data show CDR1 as MNHEY and CDR2 as SMNVEV (reference sequence). The CDR3 consists of 14 residues. CDR3 in amino acids: CASSSPRVGNEQFF. The CDR3 DNA sequence: TGTGCCAGCAGTTCCCCCAGGGTAGGGAATGAGCAGTTCTTC.

The gene calls are TRBV11-3 and TRBJ1-2; D gene uncertain. This CDR3 has 15 residues. Germline V gene sequence: CDR1 SGHNT, CDR2 YENEEA. Trimming removed 1 base at V and 6 bases at J, with 15 bases between. The CDR3 DNA follows: TGTGCCAGCAGCTTAGGTTTTGGGCAATATCATGGCTACACCTTC. It codes for CASSLGFGQYHGYTF.

The chain has TRBV5-1 and TRBJ1-4; TRBD1 might be the D (5 bases). Germline V gene lookup returns CDR1 SGHRS and CDR2 YFSETQ. V dropped 1 base and J dropped 8 bases, with 12 bases sitting between them. The CDR3 extends over 14 amino acids. Written as DNA, the CDR3 is TGCGCCAGCAGCTTGATTAAGGGGTCGGAAAAACTGTTTTTT. Translating gives CASSLIKGSEKLFF. Supplemented by reference TRBV5-1 and TRBJ1-4, the full variable domain reads KAGVTQTPRYLIKTRGQQVTLSCSPISGHRSVSWYQQTPGQGLQFLFEYFSETQRNKGNFPGRFSGRQFSNSRSEMNVSTLELGDSALYLCASSLIKGSEKLFFGSGTQLSVL.

Only a few counts were recorded for this clone. The chain has TRBV6-5 and TRBJ2-1; TRBD2 agrees at 8 bases. This CDR3 is built from 13 residues. CDR1 and CDR2 (germline): MNHEY, SVGAGI. With 11 bases clipped from V and 5 bases from J, the junction kept 8 bases outside the gene matches. CDR3 coding DNA: TGTGCCGCTCACGGGGGGGGCCACAATGAGCAGTTCTTC. Protein sequence: CAAHGGGHNEQFF.

The CDR3 DNA sequence: TGTGCCAGCCGAACAACCGGGACTTCGGGAGGCTACACCTTC. This gives the protein CASRTTGTSGGYTF. V and J are TRBV28 and TRBJ1-2; D possibly corresponds to TRBD1 (5 bases). Germline CDR1 MDHEN, CDR2 SYDVKM. The ends were cut back, 8 bases at V and 8 bases at J, with 21 bases in the middle. There are 14 residues in the CDR3.

This chain links TRBV6-2 or TRBV6-3 with TRBJ1-2; 9 bases are shared with TRBD1. J was trimmed by 12 bases and V by 6 bases; bases with no gene match: 14. Germline V gene sequence: CDR1 MNHEY, CDR2 SVGEGT. CDR3 length equals 14 residues. CDR3 DNA: TGTGCCAGCAGCTCACAGGGGGCCTCACTTCTCCACACCTTC. It codes for CASSSQGASLLHTF.

This clone was picked up one time. The rearrangement links TRBV12-3 or TRBV12-4 to TRBJ2-5; 7 bases line up with TRBD2. V gave up 6 bases and J gave up 5 bases; unmatched junction bases: 3. This CDR3 has 12 residues. The CDR3 sequence is CASRRGGETQYF. CDR3 DNA sequence: TGTGCCAGCAGACGGGGAGGGGAGACCCAGTACTTC.

This chain connects TRBV28 to TRBJ2-7, with 7 positions matching TRBD1. The germline gives CDR1 MDHEN, CDR2 SYDVKM. This CDR3 has 14 residues. V trimming: 5 bases; J trimming: 1 base; junction bases outside the gene matches: 5. The CDR3 bases are TGTGCCAGCAGTGGCAGGACAGGATCCTACGAGCAGTACTTC. As protein: CASSGRTGSYEQYF.